This T cell receptor beta chain came from a study of cytomegalovirus exposure and HLA in healthy donors (TCRdb year 2017). About the full investigation: According to a later analysis, one platform produced both the 120 validation repertoires and the roughly 660 repertoires of the first cohort. The aim of the study was to test whether cataloging public T cell receptors could identify signatures of past pathogen exposure. In addition to the first cohort of roughly 670 subjects, a separate validation cohort of approximately 120 different subjects was used. The study combined high-throughput TCR immunosequencing, statistical association of individual TCRs with disease status, and machine learning to predict cytomegalovirus infection status. Overall study results and their limits: The authors suggested that the approach could potentially be extended to other disease states and immunological phenotypes. A few of the identified cytomegalovirus-associated TCR beta chains were confirmed in vitro to be specific for cytomegalovirus antigens. Most TCR sequences were observed very rarely across donors, whereas some public TCRs were present in many individuals. In the study, 164 TCR beta chains were listed as associated with cytomegalovirus. In both the original and validation cohorts, the classifier was reported to diagnose cytomegalovirus status with high specificity and sensitivity. Of the cluster scores, about 94% were above 0 in a later analysis, which found that TCRs clustered in the first cohort also tended to co-occur in the 120 validation repertoires. A later analysis had no HLA typing for the validation cohort, so co-occurrence there was scored across all 110 or so repertoires.

Reading from cysteine to phenylalanine, the CDR3 counts 14 amino acids. Only the CDR3 DNA stays, 42 bases, in frame from base 1. Trimming accounts for 7 bases at V and 3 bases at J, while the number of junction bases matched to no gene is 8. Sequences MNHNS (CDR1) and SASEGT (CDR2) are obtained from the germline V gene. Receptor libraries were prepared by the immunoSEQ multiplex PCR assay. The original methods were these. A statistical classification framework was developed to diagnose cytomegalovirus status using the catalog of TCR beta chain sequences. The immuneACCESS repertoire file appears here via TCRdb, limited to in-frame rearrangements. These files lack a portion of the clones; in checked studies, under half of the deficit traces to unresolved V genes, and the cause of the others is not known. V, J and clone size are taken as reported in that table, and D and trimming were inferred from the DNA itself. The sample table holds roughly 250,000 clones, of which roughly 86% were seen once. The ten top clones hold roughly 1.2% of the sample.

Worth noting for this clone: Its recognized antigen is unknown. The sample holds no much larger clone one base away, and base qualities are not on file.

Separate from the approximately 670-subject first cohort, the validation cohort of 90 to 150 subjects was the group to which the donors belonged. This TCR derives from a woman under 40 in good health and CMV-seropositive. Sample: PBMCs. This chain joins TRBV6-1 to TRBJ1-1; TRBD1 aligns with 7 central bases. The CDR3 loop reads CASTLTGPDTEAFF. DNA sequence: TGTGCCAGCACCCTGACAGGGCCGGACACTGAAGCTTTCTTT.